Following are 20 T cell receptor beta chains from one sample sequenced in a study of T cell repertoires in cytomegalovirus infection. TCRdb processed the reads anew with MiXCR; each CDR3 protein has one entry. The top ten clones hold around 20% of a sample with approximately 160,000 distinct CDR3 sequences, 17% of them seen once. Source material: CD8+ T cells from PBMCs. The receptors were sampled from a human donor in good health (CMV status not recorded). Some clones in this sample may be carry-over from other donors' samples.

This chain connects TRBV7-9 to TRBJ2-5; D is uncertain. There are 14 residues in the CDR3. Trimming removed 6 bases from V and 3 bases from J, with 14 bases in between. In germline, CDR1 is SEHNR, CDR2 FQNEAQ (reference sequence). DNA of the CDR3: TGTGCCAGCAGACGGGCCACCGTAGAAGAGACCCAGTACTTC. This sequence encodes CASRRATVEETQYF.

The chain combines TRBV27 with TRBJ2-6, with D possibly matching TRBD1 (5 bases). The CDR3 is 16 residues long. Germline values: CDR1 MNHEY, CDR2 SMNVEV (reference sequence). Between the trimmed V and J ends, which lost 5 bases and 4 bases, there was a span of 15 bases. The CDR3 here is CASSNARARGANVLTF. The CDR3, as DNA: TGTGCCAGCAGTAACGCCAGGGCAAGAGGGGCCAACGTCCTGACTTTC.

This clonotype was counted only a few times. This CDR3 is CAGGRFSGNTIYF. The CDR3 region has the DNA TGTGCCGGTGGTCGATTCTCTGGAAACACCATATATTTT. The V and J genes are TRBV6-4 and TRBJ1-3; D remains ambiguous. Germline loops: CDR1 MRHNA, CDR2 SNTAGT. The ends were cut back, 11 bases at V and 0 bases at J, with 11 bases in the middle. The CDR3 is made up of 13 amino acids.

V is TRBV7-3 and J is TRBJ2-1; perhaps TRBD2 as D (6 bases). This CDR3 has 15 residues. The V gene lost 2 bases and the J gene lost 6 bases, with 14 bases spanning the gap. Germline V CDR1 and CDR2: SGHTA, FQGTGA. The CDR3 loop reads CASSLRGDGSNEQFF. The CDR3 region has the DNA TGTGCCAGCAGCTTACGCGGGGATGGAAGCAATGAGCAGTTCTTC. Filled out from reference TRBV7-3 and TRBJ2-1, the complete variable domain reads GAGVSQTPSNKVTEKGKYVELRCDPISGHTALYWYRQSLGQGPEFLIYFQGTGAADDSGLPNDRFFAVRPEGSVSTLKIQRTERGDSAVYLCASSLRGDGSNEQFFGPGTRLTVL.

This clonotype was seen repeatedly, ten times or more. The chain has TRBV7-8 and TRBJ1-5; D unresolved. The CDR3 totals 14 residues. Germline CDR1 is SGHVS and CDR2 is FQNEAQ. V was shortened by 3 bases and J by 7 bases, with 13 bases between the two germline ends. CDR3 sequence reads: CASSFGQPQQPQHF. In DNA form, the CDR3 reads TGTGCCAGCAGCTTCGGTCAGCCCCAACAGCCCCAGCATTTT.

This clonotype has a handful of counts. The chain uses TRBV7-6 and TRBJ2-5; D gene unclear. Deletions cut 2 bases from V and 5 bases from J, with 9 bases between. CDR1 SGHVS and CDR2 FNYEAQ come from the germline V gene. CDR3 length: 13 amino acids. The CDR3 here is CASSLRAEETQYF. In DNA form, the CDR3 reads TGTGCCAGCAGCTTACGGGCGGAGGAGACCCAGTACTTC.

This clonotype has ten or more counts. The chain carries TRBV11-2 and TRBJ2-7; D might be TRBD1 (6 bases). The CDR3 sequence is 17 residues long. V lost 3 bases and J 3 bases, leaving 21 bases between the germline ends. The germline gives CDR1 SGHAT, CDR2 FQNNGV. The CDR3 is CASSFKGGDRSNYEQYF. The CDR3 coding sequence is TGTGCCAGCAGCTTTAAAGGAGGAGACAGGTCTAACTACGAGCAGTACTTC. Full variable domain (outside the CDR3, taken from reference TRBV11-2 and TRBJ2-7): EAGVAQSPRYKIIEKRQSVAFWCNPISGHATLYWYQQILGQGPKLLIQFQNNGVVDDSQLPKDRFSAERLKGVDSTLKIQPAKLEDSAVYLCASSFKGGDRSNYEQYFGPGTRLTVT.

This chain links TRBV7-8 with TRBJ2-1; 10 bases agree with TRBD2. From germline, CDR1 is SGHVS and CDR2 FQNEAQ. The CDR3 is 23 residues long. The junction had 24 bases not matched to a gene; V was cut back by 1 base and J by 3 bases. The CDR3 nucleotides read TGTGCCAGCAGCTTAGTTAAAGGGGGGGCCCGGACTAGCGGCCCCCCACTCTACAATGAGCAGTTCTTC. As protein: CASSLVKGGARTSGPPLYNEQFF.

The V call is TRBV4-1, the J call TRBJ2-1; no definite D call. Per the germline V gene, CDR1 is MGHRA and CDR2 is YSYEKL. The CDR3 contains 14 residues. V lost 1 base and J 4 bases, leaving 8 bases between the germline ends. DNA for the CDR3: TGCGCCAGCAGCCAAGGGGCAGGTTACAATGAGCAGTTCTTC. Encoded protein: CASSQGAGYNEQFF.

This sequence joins TRBV6-2 or TRBV6-3 and TRBJ2-5; no clear D gene. V was clipped by 6 bases and J by 5 bases, with 13 bases between them. Germline V gene sequence: CDR1 MNHEY, CDR2 SVGEGT. The CDR3 has 13 residues. The CDR3 sequence: CASSYPLGETQYF. The CDR3 DNA reads as TGTGCCAGCAGCTATCCTTTGGGGGAGACCCAGTACTTC.

This clonotype was counted ten times or more. The chain couples TRBV7-6 to TRBJ2-1; 7 bases are shared with TRBD1. CDR3 length: 14 amino acids. The V gene's germline CDR1 is SGHVS and CDR2 FNYEAQ. V lost 2 bases and J lost 9; bases outside the gene matches: 7. CDR3 in DNA: TGTGCCAGCAGCTTAAGGGCAGGGGGTCTTGAGCAGTTCTTC. Translated: CASSLRAGGLEQFF.

This clonotype was recorded only once. This chain links TRBV12-3 or TRBV12-4 with TRBJ2-3, with a tentative D call TRBD1 (8 bases). The CDR3 runs to 19 residues. V shed 5 bases and J shed 3 bases, with 27 bases lying between them. The CDR3: CASSLQQGVPGTMTDTQYF. The CDR3 coding sequence is TGTGCCAGCAGTCTCCAACAGGGGGTCCCCGGGACTATGACAGATACGCAGTATTTT.

The rearrangement links TRBV28 to TRBJ2-6, with D uncertain. CDR3 length: 17 residues. The V gene's germline CDR1 is MDHEN and CDR2 SYDVKM. Deletions cut 0 bases from V and 3 bases from J, with 12 bases between. This CDR3 is CASSLWAVPVGANVLTF. CDR3 sequence (DNA): TGTGCCAGCAGTTTATGGGCAGTCCCTGTTGGGGCCAACGTCCTGACTTTC. The variable domain in full, with the rest retrieved from reference TRBV28 and TRBJ2-6, is DVKVTQSSRYLVKRTGEKVFLECVQDMDHENMFWYRQDPGLGLRLIYFSYDVKMKEKGDIPEGYSVSREKKERFSLILESASTNQTSMYLCASSLWAVPVGANVLTFGAGSRLTVL.

This clonotype was counted a few times. This rearrangement joins TRBV12-3 or TRBV12-4 to TRBJ2-1; D gene uncertain. The CDR3 loop spans 15 amino acids. V dropped 4 bases and J dropped 7 bases, with 17 bases sitting between them. CDR3 in amino acids: CASSSWASEGNEQFF. CDR3 nucleotides: TGTGCCAGCAGTTCGTGGGCCTCGGAAGGGAATGAGCAGTTCTTC.

This clonotype was counted a few times. The chain has TRBV7-9 and TRBJ2-7; maybe TRBD1 (5 bases). Per germline, CDR1 SEHNR and CDR2 FQNEAQ (reference sequence). The CDR3 is 13 residues long. Trimming removed 0 bases from V and 6 bases from J, with 9 bases in between. CDR3 coding DNA: TGTGCCAGCAGCTTAGCAGGGGAAGGCGAGCAGTACTTC. It encodes CASSLAGEGEQYF. The whole variable domain, remainder taken from reference TRBV7-9 and TRBJ2-7, is DTGVSQNPRHKITKRGQNVTFRCDPISEHNRLYWYRQTLGQGPEFLTYFQNEAQLEKSRLLSDRFSAERPKGSFSTLEIQRTEQGDSAMYLCASSLAGEGEQYFGPGTRLTVT.

The V and J genes are TRBV29-1 and TRBJ2-7; 7 bases map to TRBD1. Trimming removed 0 bases from V and 3 bases from J; junction bases left unmatched: 5. The CDR3 totals 14 residues. CDR1 SQVTM and CDR2 ANQGSEA come from the germline V gene. The CDR3 nucleotides are TGCAGCGTTGAAGATCCCGACAGGGACTACGAGCAGTACTTC. This encodes CSVEDPDRDYEQYF.

The genes are TRBV27 and TRBJ1-1; TRBD1 matches at 9 bases. This CDR3 contains 14 residues. Germline CDR1 and CDR2: MNHEY and SMNVEV (reference sequence). The ends lost 3 bases at V and 1 base at J; junction bases unmatched: 0. Written as DNA, the CDR3 is TGTGCCAGCAGTTTGGACAGGGGGAACACTGAAGCTTTCTTT. Translation gives CASSLDRGNTEAFF.

The V gene is TRBV29-1, the J gene TRBJ2-7, with 10 bases matching TRBD1. CDR3 size: 15 residues. V gave up 0 bases and J gave up 8 bases; unmatched junction bases: 10. Germline values: CDR1 SQVTM, CDR2 ANQGSEA. CDR3 in DNA: TGCAGCGTTGAAGATCAGGGGACAGGGGACTTCCAGCAGTACTTC. Translated: CSVEDQGTGDFQQYF.

This clonotype was counted between two and nine times. The genes are TRBV7-8 and TRBJ1-2; no definite D call. V lost 5 bases and J 3 bases, leaving 7 bases between the germline ends. The CDR3 loop spans 12 amino acids. CDR1 SGHVS and CDR2 FQNEAQ come from the germline V gene. The CDR3 sequence: CASSPGYYGYTF. The CDR3, as DNA: TGTGCCAGCAGCCCCGGCTACTATGGCTACACCTTC.

CDR3 protein: CASTKTGRASGYTF. The CDR3 nucleotides read TGTGCCAGCACCAAGACTGGCAGGGCGAGCGGCTACACCTTC. The chain carries TRBV7-9 and TRBJ1-2; weak D call: TRBD1 (5 bases). The V gene lost 7 bases and the J gene lost 8 bases, with 20 bases spanning the gap. Germline loops: CDR1 SEHNR, CDR2 FQNEAQ (reference sequence). This CDR3 region has 14 residues.